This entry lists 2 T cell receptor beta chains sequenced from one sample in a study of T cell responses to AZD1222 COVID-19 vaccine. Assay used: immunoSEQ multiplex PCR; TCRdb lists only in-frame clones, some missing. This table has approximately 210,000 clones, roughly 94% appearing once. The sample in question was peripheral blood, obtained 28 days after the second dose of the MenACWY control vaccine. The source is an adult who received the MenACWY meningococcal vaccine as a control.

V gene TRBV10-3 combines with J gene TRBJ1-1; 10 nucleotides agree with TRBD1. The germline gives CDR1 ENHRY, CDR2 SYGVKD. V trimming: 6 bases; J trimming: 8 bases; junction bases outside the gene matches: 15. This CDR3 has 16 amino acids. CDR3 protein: CAIRRLGGTGEVEAFF. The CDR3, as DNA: TGTGCCATCAGGCGGTTGGGGGGGACAGGGGAAGTGGAAGCTTTCTTT.

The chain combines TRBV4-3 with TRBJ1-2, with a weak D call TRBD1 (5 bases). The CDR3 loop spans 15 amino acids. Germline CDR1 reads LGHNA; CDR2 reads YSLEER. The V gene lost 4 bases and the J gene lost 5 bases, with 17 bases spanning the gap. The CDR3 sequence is CASSPLGEGDYGYTF. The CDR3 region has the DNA TGCGCCAGCAGCCCCCTTGGGGAAGGGGATTATGGCTACACCTTC.